This TCR beta chain was obtained from a study of blood T cells in healthy people across ages. Sample donors were healthy Caucasian individuals that came from Russia, aged about 6 to 100. Through a sample-barcoded 5' primer and a J-beta primer mix, a second PCR was run for about 6 to 12 cycles. All cDNA molecules were each tagged by a template-switch adaptor with 12 random nucleotides. From the 5' RACE reads, TCRdb called clonotypes with MiXCR, one entry per CDR3 protein. The sample consists of around 1,800,000 distinct CDR3 sequences, about 39% of them appearing once. The CDR3 sequence is 15 residues long. The germline V gene has CDR1 SGHRS and CDR2 YFSETQ. Trimming took off 0 bases at V and 8 bases at J, with 14 bases between the two ends.

Sequences were obtained from blood. This chain uses TRBV5-1 with TRBJ1-4; a possible D gene is TRBD1 (5 bases). The clonotype originates from a human donor in good health. The CDR3 region has the DNA TGCGCCAGCAGCTTGGCCGGGACCGCGGGCGAAAAACTGTTTTTT. This sequence encodes CASSLAGTAGEKLFF.